These T cell receptor beta chains were read from a single sample in a study of shared clonotypes between healthy human individuals. The method was immunoSEQ multiplex PCR; TCRdb's version includes in-frame clones alone and lacks a portion of them. The repertoire has 2 million to 2.5 million clones, under 95% of them found once; the top ten carry more than 0.35%. The sequencing sample was made of naive CD4+ T cells from PBMCs. The receptors were gathered from a young man in good health. Some clones in this sample may be carry-over from other donors' samples. Both conserved end residues are part of each CDR3. A D gene is named only where the DNA matches it firmly. Not every row has a clone size; where given, it reads once, few, many or a size class.

d_gene	abundance	v_gene	j_gene	CDR3aa	CDR3nt
TRBD2	.	TRBV6-1	TRBJ2-7	CASRMTSSHEQYF	TGTGCCAGCAGAATGACTAGCTCTCACGAGCAGTACTTC
.	.	TRBV28	TRBJ2-6	CASSLDTPGANVLTF	TGTGCCAGCAGTTTAGATACCCCCGGGGCCAACGTCCTGACTTTC
TRBD1	.	TRBV2	TRBJ2-7	CASSSGTGGNPYF	TGTGCCAGCAGTTCCGGGACAGGGGGTAATCCGTACTTC
TRBD2	.	TRBV10-3	TRBJ2-7	CAISGLAGAYEQYF	TGTGCCATCAGCGGACTAGCGGGAGCCTACGAGCAGTACTTC
TRBD1	.	TRBV28	TRBJ2-7	CASSFYGTGGSYEQYF	TGTGCCAGCAGTTTTTATGGGACAGGGGGCTCCTACGAGCAGTACTTC
.	.	TRBV2	TRBJ2-1	CASSPTTGQQFF	TGTGCCAGCAGTCCTACCACAGGGCAGCAGTTCTTC
.	.	TRBV29-1	TRBJ2-3	CSVDSRDPGSDTQYF	TGCAGCGTTGACTCCCGGGACCCCGGGTCAGATACGCAGTATTTT
TRBD2	once	TRBV4-1	TRBJ2-5	CASSQDGFRPSGSQETQYF	TGCGCCAGCAGCCAAGATGGGTTTAGGCCTAGCGGGAGTCAGGAGACCCAGTACTTC
.	.	TRBV10-3	TRBJ1-4	CAISLGESGEKLFF	TGTGCCATCAGCCTAGGGGAGTCGGGCGAAAAACTGTTTTTT
TRBD2	.	TRBV5-4	TRBJ2-3	CASGAGGPTDTQYF	TGTGCCAGCGGAGCGGGAGGGCCAACAGATACGCAGTATTTT
.	.	TRBV2	TRBJ2-7	CASRLQGSGEQYF	TGTGCCAGCAGGCTGCAGGGATCTGGCGAGCAGTACTTC
.	.	TRBV10-2	TRBJ2-5	CASSRSLQETQYF	TGCGCCAGCAGTAGGTCTCTCCAAGAGACCCAGTACTTC
.	.	TRBV6-5	TRBJ1-2	CASSYSAQGGYTF	TGTGCCAGCAGTTACTCGGCCCAGGGAGGCTACACCTTC
.	.	TRBV5-6	TRBJ1-4	CASSFNEEFLFF	TGTGCCAGCAGCTTTAATGAGGAGTTTCTGTTTTTT
.	.	TRBV27	TRBJ1-2	CASSFRREFDGYTF	TGTGCCAGCAGTTTTAGGAGGGAATTCGATGGCTACACCTTC
.	.	TRBV7-3	TRBJ2-2	CASSSPGAGRSGELFF	TGTGCCAGCAGCTCCCCTGGGGCCGGGAGATCCGGGGAGCTGTTTTTT
.	.	TRBV4-2	TRBJ2-3	CASSQTGKIGTDTQYF	TGTGCCAGCAGCCAGACCGGGAAGATCGGCACAGATACGCAGTATTTT
TRBD2	.	TRBV5-1	TRBJ2-7	CASSPGLAGGPGYF	TGCGCCAGCAGCCCGGGACTAGCGGGAGGGCCGGGGTACTTC
.	.	TRBV5-1	TRBJ2-1	CASSLSGSDNEQFF	TGCGCCAGCAGCTTGTCGGGCAGCGACAATGAGCAGTTCTTC
.	.	TRBV28	TRBJ1-6	CASSFVGVVYSPLHF	TGTGCCAGCAGTTTCGTAGGGGTTGTGTATTCACCCCTCCACTTT
.	.	TRBV28	TRBJ1-5	CASVGAWGGNQPQHF	TGTGCCAGCGTGGGGGCGTGGGGAGGCAATCAGCCCCAGCATTTT
TRBD1	.	TRBV27	TRBJ1-2	CASTPLGQGLYGYTF	TGTGCCAGCACCCCCTTAGGACAGGGGCTCTATGGCTACACCTTC
TRBD2	.	TRBV4-1	TRBJ2-3	CASSHPTSGRTDTQYF	TGCGCCAGCAGCCACCCGACTAGCGGGAGGACAGATACGCAGTATTTT
TRBD1	.	TRBV6-1	TRBJ1-2	CASSESGQGNYGYTF	TGTGCCAGCAGTGAGTCTGGACAGGGGAACTATGGCTACACCTTC
.	.	TRBV14	TRBJ2-7	CASNRGPHYEQYF	TGTGCCAGCAACCGAGGACCACACTACGAGCAGTACTTC
.	.	TRBV6-5	TRBJ2-7	CASSYSGENYEQYF	TGTGCCAGCAGTTACTCCGGGGAAAACTACGAGCAGTACTTC